The subject of this entry is one T cell receptor beta chain. The sample is drawn from a study of blood T cell repertoires in COVID-19. Study-level information: Samples representing acute and convalescent COVID-19 were sourced from the United States, Italy and Spain. Sample material is recorded as cDNA or gDNA derived from T cells, B-cell-depleted T cells, or PBMCs.

Original processing notes: Reference gene primer amplification gave nucleated cell count estimates. The assay was immunoSEQ multiplex PCR, and TCRdb's table has in-frame clones only and misses some. Clone size and the V and J calls come from that table; the DNA yielded D and trimming. The profile covers a few hundred thousand clones, with roughly four fifths appearing a single time and roughly 2% taken by the ten largest. CDR3 size: 15 residues. CDR1 MGHDK and CDR2 SYGVNS come from the germline V gene. The V gene lost 7 bases and the J gene lost 4 bases, with 16 bases spanning the gap. Sequencing used peripheral blood. The TCR originated in a young man who had recovered from COVID-19. This sequence joins TRBV25-1 and TRBJ2-2, with D possibly being TRBD2 (6 bases). Here the CDR3 DNA reads TGTGCCAGCATCCTCCCTCGGGGGACCACCGGGGAGCTGTTTTTT. Amino acid sequence: CASILPRGTTGELFF.